This T cell receptor (beta chain) derives from a study of naive CD8 T cells in extremely preterm neonates. Comment on this clone: Its antigen is as yet unknown.

Regarding the study as a whole: Preterm infants showed shorter CDR3s, fewer N additions and less trimming than older groups. Term neonates 0.35% to 0.5%, young children roughly 0.03%, adults about 0.01%; preterm neonates shared around 2.5%.

The repertoire was sequenced with immunoSEQ multiplex PCR; TCRdb's copy has only in-frame clones and lacks some. The sample includes 25,000 or so clones, approximately 88% of them seen just once. Extremely preterm births at 23-27 weeks of gestation supplied the samples. Sorting kept Annexin V-negative CD3+CD8+CD45RA+CCR7+ naive T cells. This CDR3 is built from 14 residues. Trimming cost V 4 bases and J 0 bases, with 10 bases left between them. Germline loops: CDR1 SGHNT, CDR2 YYREEE (reference sequence). This TCR was sampled from a boy who was born preterm. The specimen sequenced was naive CD8+ T cells from cord blood. The chain uses TRBV5-4 and TRBJ1-2; D ambiguous. The CDR3 region is CASSLRKANYGYTF. Here the CDR3 DNA reads TGTGCCAGCAGCCTGAGGAAAGCTAACTATGGCTACACCTTC.